This is a list of T cell receptor beta chains from one sample in a study of cytomegalovirus exposure and HLA in healthy donors. TCRdb's copy holds only in-frame clones and misses some; the assay was immunoSEQ multiplex PCR. The sample has about 150,000 clones, almost 85% seen once; the top ten hold roughly 0.38%. Sequenced: PBMCs. The receptors here all came from a boy younger than 10 in good health and CMV-seronegative. The CDR3 runs from the conserved cysteine through the conserved F or W. Each record gives: V gene, clone size, J gene, D gene, CDR3 protein, CDR3 DNA. The D gene is left open where the match is weak. The listing skips clone size in some rows; elsewhere it reads once, few, many or a size class.

v_gene: TRBV5-1; abundance: NA; j_gene: TRBJ1-3; d_gene: NA; CDR3aa: CASSPQQAGNTIYF; CDR3nt: TGCGCCAGCAGCCCCCAACAGGCGGGAAACACCATATATTTT
v_gene: TRBV29-1; abundance: NA; j_gene: TRBJ2-1; d_gene: TRBD2; CDR3aa: CSVGLADEQFF; CDR3nt: TGCAGCGTTGGACTAGCGGATGAGCAGTTCTTC
v_gene: TRBV5-6; abundance: NA; j_gene: TRBJ2-3; d_gene: TRBD2; CDR3aa: CASSPFTRTSKNPDTQYF; CDR3nt: TGTGCCAGCAGCCCCTTTACTCGGACTAGCAAGAACCCAGATACGCAGTATTTT
v_gene: TRBV6-1; abundance: NA; j_gene: TRBJ2-7; d_gene: NA; CDR3aa: CASSSDPYEQYF; CDR3nt: TGTGCCAGCAGCTCAGATCCCTACGAGCAGTACTTC
v_gene: TRBV4-1; abundance: NA; j_gene: TRBJ2-1; d_gene: NA; CDR3aa: CASSQDSKGQGREQFF; CDR3nt: TGCGCCAGCAGCCAAGATAGTAAGGGGCAAGGTAGAGAGCAGTTCTTC
v_gene: TRBV10-3; abundance: NA; j_gene: TRBJ1-5; d_gene: NA; CDR3aa: CAIAPRGGSNQPQHF; CDR3nt: TGTGCCATCGCCCCCCGGGGGGGCTCAAATCAGCCCCAGCATTTT
v_gene: TRBV5-1; abundance: NA; j_gene: TRBJ2-5; d_gene: TRBD2; CDR3aa: CASSLALAGGQETQYF; CDR3nt: TGCGCCAGCAGCTTGGCCCTAGCGGGAGGCCAAGAGACCCAGTACTTC
v_gene: TRBV5-1; abundance: NA; j_gene: TRBJ1-5; d_gene: NA; CDR3aa: CASSLESPGGNQPQHF; CDR3nt: TGCGCCAGCAGCTTGGAATCACCCGGGGGCAATCAGCCCCAGCATTTT
v_gene: TRBV12-5; abundance: NA; j_gene: TRBJ1-2; d_gene: TRBD1; CDR3aa: CASGPDTGGAYRGYTF; CDR3nt: TGTGCTAGTGGTCCAGATACAGGGGGCGCCTATAGGGGCTACACCTTC
v_gene: TRBV18; abundance: NA; j_gene: TRBJ1-1; d_gene: TRBD1; CDR3aa: CASSNQGTGRISGAFF; CDR3nt: TGTGCCAGCTCAAACCAAGGGACAGGGAGAATAAGTGGAGCTTTCTTT
v_gene: TRBV7-9; abundance: once; j_gene: TRBJ2-2; d_gene: NA; CDR3aa: CASSENRKRVDTGELFF; CDR3nt: TGTGCCAGCAGCGAGAATCGGAAGCGGGTTGACACCGGGGAGCTGTTTTTT
v_gene: TRBV6-1; abundance: NA; j_gene: TRBJ1-5; d_gene: NA; CDR3aa: CASSEGRNQPQHF; CDR3nt: TGTGCCAGCAGTGAAGGGCGCAATCAGCCCCAGCATTTT
v_gene: TRBV6-1; abundance: NA; j_gene: TRBJ1-3; d_gene: NA; CDR3aa: CASSFTGRSGNTIYF; CDR3nt: TGTGCCAGCAGTTTCACAGGGCGCTCTGGAAACACCATATATTTT
v_gene: TRBV6-5; abundance: NA; j_gene: TRBJ2-1; d_gene: TRBD1; CDR3aa: CASRQGDEQFF; CDR3nt: TGTGCCAGCAGGCAGGGGGATGAGCAGTTCTTC
v_gene: TRBV7-9; abundance: NA; j_gene: TRBJ2-7; d_gene: TRBD1; CDR3aa: CASSLTRDSPSYEQYF; CDR3nt: TGTGCCAGCAGCTTAACCCGGGACAGCCCTTCCTACGAGCAGTACTTC
v_gene: TRBV7-9; abundance: NA; j_gene: TRBJ2-1; d_gene: TRBD2; CDR3aa: CASSPRTSGRGNEQFF; CDR3nt: TGTGCCAGCAGCCCAAGGACTAGCGGACGAGGGAATGAGCAGTTCTTC
v_gene: TRBV11-3; abundance: NA; j_gene: TRBJ2-1; d_gene: TRBD1; CDR3aa: CASSDSDREVSLGENEQFF; CDR3nt: TGTGCCAGCAGCGACTCGGACAGGGAAGTGTCCTTAGGGGAGAATGAGCAGTTCTTC
v_gene: TRBV5-1; abundance: NA; j_gene: TRBJ1-1; d_gene: NA; CDR3aa: CASSFQANTEAFF; CDR3nt: TGCGCCAGCAGCTTCCAAGCGAACACTGAAGCTTTCTTT
v_gene: TRBV7-9; abundance: NA; j_gene: TRBJ2-1; d_gene: TRBD2; CDR3aa: CASSPGLPLLTYNEQFF; CDR3nt: TGTGCCAGCAGCCCGGGACTACCACTATTAACCTACAATGAGCAGTTCTTC
v_gene: TRBV11-2; abundance: NA; j_gene: TRBJ2-1; d_gene: TRBD2; CDR3aa: CASSLTSGSDEQFF; CDR3nt: TGTGCCAGCAGCTTAACTAGCGGGAGCGATGAGCAGTTCTTC
v_gene: TRBV27; abundance: NA; j_gene: TRBJ1-5; d_gene: NA; CDR3aa: CASSFQGSAQHF; CDR3nt: TGTGCCAGCAGTTTTCAGGGATCGGCCCAGCATTTT
v_gene: TRBV6-5; abundance: NA; j_gene: TRBJ1-1; d_gene: TRBD1; CDR3aa: CASRDSLRRNTEAFF; CDR3nt: TGTGCCAGCCGGGACAGTCTCAGAAGGAACACTGAAGCTTTCTTT
v_gene: TRBV30; abundance: NA; j_gene: TRBJ2-7; d_gene: TRBD2; CDR3aa: CAGTNGGFGYEQYF; CDR3nt: TGTGCCGGGACTAACGGGGGGTTCGGCTACGAGCAGTACTTC
v_gene: TRBV7-9; abundance: once; j_gene: TRBJ1-2; d_gene: TRBD1; CDR3aa: CASSFPYYRGHGYTF; CDR3nt: TGTGCCAGCAGCTTCCCCTATTACAGGGGGCACGGCTACACCTTC
v_gene: TRBV28; abundance: NA; j_gene: TRBJ1-4; d_gene: TRBD1; CDR3aa: CASSFRQGDEKLFF; CDR3nt: TGTGCCAGCAGTTTCAGACAGGGGGACGAAAAACTGTTTTTT
v_gene: TRBV6-1; abundance: NA; j_gene: TRBJ2-5; d_gene: NA; CDR3aa: CASSEAGAVQGETQYF; CDR3nt: TGTGCCAGCAGTGAAGCTGGGGCAGTCCAAGGAGAGACCCAGTACTTC
v_gene: TRBV28; abundance: NA; j_gene: TRBJ2-7; d_gene: TRBD1; CDR3aa: CASRDRGTRGYEQYF; CDR3nt: TGTGCCAGCAGGGACAGGGGGACTAGAGGCTACGAGCAGTACTTC
v_gene: TRBV4-1; abundance: once; j_gene: TRBJ1-5; d_gene: NA; CDR3aa: CASSRDTLQEPQHF; CDR3nt: TGCGCCAGCAGCCGGGACACCCTACAGGAGCCCCAGCATTTT
v_gene: TRBV30; abundance: NA; j_gene: TRBJ2-5; d_gene: NA; CDR3aa: CAWSDPHIETQYF; CDR3nt: TGTGCCTGGAGTGACCCTCACATAGAGACCCAGTACTTC
v_gene: TRBV27; abundance: NA; j_gene: TRBJ2-3; d_gene: TRBD1; CDR3aa: CASSTGTGGADTQYF; CDR3nt: TGTGCCAGCAGTACCGGGACAGGGGGCGCAGATACGCAGTATTTT
v_gene: TRBV11-2; abundance: NA; j_gene: TRBJ1-1; d_gene: NA; CDR3aa: CASSLMGGVNTEAFF; CDR3nt: TGTGCCAGCAGCTTAATGGGGGGGGTGAACACTGAAGCTTTCTTT
v_gene: TRBV19; abundance: once; j_gene: TRBJ1-3; d_gene: TRBD1; CDR3aa: CASSKSDRSSGNTIYF; CDR3nt: TGTGCCAGTAGTAAGTCGGACAGGAGCTCTGGAAACACCATATATTTT
v_gene: TRBV27; abundance: few; j_gene: TRBJ1-2; d_gene: TRBD1; CDR3aa: CASSFTSGTGSYGYTF; CDR3nt: TGTGCCAGCAGTTTTACTTCCGGGACAGGGTCCTATGGCTACACCTTC
v_gene: TRBV19; abundance: NA; j_gene: TRBJ1-4; d_gene: TRBD1; CDR3aa: CASSGDRPLTNEKLFF; CDR3nt: TGTGCCAGTAGTGGGGACAGACCCCTAACTAATGAAAAACTGTTTTTT
v_gene: TRBV19; abundance: NA; j_gene: TRBJ1-5; d_gene: NA; CDR3aa: CASSRSSPVGQPQHF; CDR3nt: TGTGCCAGTAGTAGATCGAGCCCGGTTGGTCAGCCCCAGCATTTT
v_gene: TRBV6-5; abundance: once; j_gene: TRBJ2-1; d_gene: TRBD2; CDR3aa: CASSYWGGDPYNEQFF; CDR3nt: TGTGCCAGCAGTTACTGGGGGGGAGACCCCTACAATGAGCAGTTCTTC
v_gene: TRBV27; abundance: NA; j_gene: TRBJ2-5; d_gene: TRBD1; CDR3aa: CASSSLKPGQGAWETQYF; CDR3nt: TGTGCCAGCAGTTCTCTCAAACCAGGACAGGGGGCTTGGGAGACCCAGTACTTC
v_gene: TRBV2; abundance: once; j_gene: TRBJ2-1; d_gene: NA; CDR3aa: CASSGHWQFF; CDR3nt: TGTGCCAGCAGTGGACATTGGCAGTTCTTC
v_gene: TRBV15; abundance: NA; j_gene: TRBJ2-3; d_gene: TRBD2; CDR3aa: CATSREGGVDTQYF; CDR3nt: TGTGCCACCAGCAGAGAGGGGGGGGTAGATACGCAGTATTTT